This T cell receptor (beta chain) was sequenced in a study of human T cells and chemical hapten exposure. The wider study: Throughout a study of about 24 weeks, patients underwent weekly scalp administration of diphenylcyclopropenone doses. Whole-study findings and limits: Expanded TCRs produced significantly more large CDR3 similarity clusters than controls did.

Documented time point: pre-sensitization, week 0. Sample treatment: therapeutic diphenylcyclopropenone sensitization with weekly scalp DPC. Blood collection took place prior to placing each patch test. CDR1 is ENHRY, CDR2 SYGVKD, per germline. This CDR3 region has 15 residues. Trimming cost V 2 bases and J 4 bases, with 14 bases left between them. MiXCR was run by TCRdb on the RACE reads, yielding one entry per CDR3 protein. The table has about 260,000 distinct CDR3 sequences, about 9% seen once. There are a few counts of this clonotype. The antigen is not known. Specimen: whole blood, collected in connection with sensitization to the hapten diphenylcyclopropenone (DPC). The sequence was obtained from a middle-aged woman with alopecia areata. Some clones in this sample may be carry-over from other donors' samples. The chain recombines TRBV10-3 with TRBJ1-2, with D possibly matching TRBD1 (5 bases). For the CDR3, the DNA is TGTGCCATCAGTGAGGGGAGGGGCGCTCCCTATGGCTACACCTTC. This encodes CAISEGRGAPYGYTF.